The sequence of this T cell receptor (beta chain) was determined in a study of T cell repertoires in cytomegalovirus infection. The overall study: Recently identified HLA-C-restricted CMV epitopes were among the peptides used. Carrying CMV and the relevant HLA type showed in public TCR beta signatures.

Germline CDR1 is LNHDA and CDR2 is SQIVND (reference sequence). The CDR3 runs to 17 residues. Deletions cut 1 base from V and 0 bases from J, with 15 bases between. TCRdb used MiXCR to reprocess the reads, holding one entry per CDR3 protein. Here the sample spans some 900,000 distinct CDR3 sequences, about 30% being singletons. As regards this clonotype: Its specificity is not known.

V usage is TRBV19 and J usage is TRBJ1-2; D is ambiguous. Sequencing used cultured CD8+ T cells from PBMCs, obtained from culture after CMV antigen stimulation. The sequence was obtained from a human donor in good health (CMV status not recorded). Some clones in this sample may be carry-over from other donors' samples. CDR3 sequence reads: CASSIGLTILANYGYTF. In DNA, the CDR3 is TGTGCCAGTAGTATAGGACTGACTATTCTAGCTAACTATGGCTACACCTTC.